This T cell receptor (beta chain) was sequenced for a study of T cell repertoires in aging, cancer and after chemotherapy. Turning to the study itself: The whole study produced a dataset of roughly 8.6 million TCR reads. Study-wide points: The repertoire data cannot show anything about immunological memory following chemotherapy. Median generation probability rose over the chemotherapy interval in each cancer cohort, suggesting rebound thymic output. Healthy donors lost TCR diversity with age mainly through richness, cancer patients through richness and evenness.

The CDR3 runs 16 residues. Germline V gene lookup returns CDR1 DFQATT and CDR2 SNEGSKA (reference sequence). V shed 5 bases, J shed 1 base, and the junction held 9 bases outside the gene matches. A note on this clonotype: Its target is unknown.

TRB rearrangements spanning V, D and J were amplified using mixed TRB-A/B primers. TCRdb re-called the multiplex PCR reads through MiXCR, storing one row per CDR3 protein. The repertoire holds about 11,000 distinct CDR3 sequences, with around 40% as singletons. Peripheral blood genomic DNA, not sorted cells or RNA, was the template. The origin of this receptor is a human donor in good health. Sequenced input: blood. The rearrangement uses TRBV20-1 and TRBJ2-1, with 9 bases aligning to TRBD2. The CDR3 here is CSAPSLAGASYNEQFF. In DNA, the CDR3 is TGCAGTGCTCCCTCCTTAGCGGGGGCGTCCTACAATGAGCAGTTCTTC.